The table lists the clone carrying this T cell receptor beta chain with many counts. Its specificity is not known. Germline CDR1 reads LNHDA; CDR2 reads SQIVND (reference sequence). This CDR3 region has 11 residues. Trimming cost V 6 bases and J 9 bases, with 10 bases left between them. The data were taken from a study of neurological immune-mediated disorders. General study findings and limits: The expanded clones of different subjects shared no CDR3 amino acid sequences (suggesting private repertoires in all groups).

TCRdb processed the 5' RACE reads anew with MiXCR; each CDR3 protein has one entry. The data contain roughly 19,000 distinct CDR3 sequences, 6% to 8.5% of them seen just once; the ten biggest clones take up about a sixth. What was sequenced was CD8+ T cells from blood. The TCR originated in a woman aged 25 to 45 with HTLV-1-associated myelopathy (HAM/TSP). This chain connects TRBV19 to TRBJ2-3, with a tentative D call TRBD1 (5 bases). For the CDR3, the DNA is TGTGCCAGTAGGTTTGGGGCGACGCAGTATTTT. Translating gives CASRFGATQYF.